This is a list of T cell receptor beta chains from one sample in a study of T cells after yellow fever vaccination. Each CDR3 protein gets one entry after TCRdb re-called the 5' RACE reads with MiXCR. The sample has almost 600,000 distinct CDR3 sequences; roughly 13% are singletons. The starting material was PBMCs, obtained on the day of the yellow fever booster vaccination. Receptor source: a man aged 25-45 years who received the YFV17D yellow fever vaccine. CDR3s include the opening cysteine and the closing phenylalanine or tryptophan. A D gene is named only where the DNA matches it firmly. Where a row states a size, it is once, few, many or the class of an expanded clone; other rows omit it.

J	D	V	size	DNA	CDR3
TRBJ1-3	NA	TRBV4-3	few	TGCGCCAGCAGCCCCACCCCGGGTCACTCTGGAAACACCATATATTTT	CASSPTPGHSGNTIYF
TRBJ2-1	NA	TRBV12-3/TRBV12-4	NA	TGTGCCAGCAGACCGCCCCCTGGCAATGAGCAGTTCTTC	CASRPPPGNEQFF
TRBJ2-2	TRBD2	TRBV7-2	few	TGTGCCAGCAGCCGGGCCGGGACTAGCCTGGTTGCCGGGGAGCTGTTTTTT	CASSRAGTSLVAGELFF
TRBJ2-2	TRBD2	TRBV20-1	few	TGCAGTGCTAGGGCGGGACTAGCGACCGGGGAGCTGTTTTTT	CSARAGLATGELFF
TRBJ2-5	NA	TRBV10-3	many	TGTGCCATCAGTGACAGGAACCAAGAGACCCAGTACTTC	CAISDRNQETQYF
TRBJ2-7	NA	TRBV27	NA	TGTGCCAGCAGTGGGACCGTAGGGGAGCAGTACTTC	CASSGTVGEQYF
TRBJ1-2	NA	TRBV4-3	many	TGCGCCAGCAGCCAAGATCAAGGCAGGGGACCGTTAGGGGGCTACACCTTC	CASSQDQGRGPLGGYTF
TRBJ2-1	NA	TRBV5-1	few	TGCGCCAGCAGCTTGGGGACCCGGTCCCTCTACAATGAGCAGTTCTTC	CASSLGTRSLYNEQFF
TRBJ2-7	TRBD2	TRBV7-2	few	TGTGCCAGCAGCCCGGGGGGGCCTACCTCCTACGAGCAGTACTTC	CASSPGGPTSYEQYF
TRBJ2-7	NA	TRBV4-3	few	TGCGCCAGCAGCCAAGACCCCGGGAGCGGCAACGAGCAGTACTTC	CASSQDPGSGNEQYF
TRBJ2-5	NA	TRBV30	NA	TGTGCCTGGACCATTGGGGGGTTAACTCAAGAGACCCAGTACTTC	CAWTIGGLTQETQYF
TRBJ2-3	TRBD2	TRBV7-2	NA	TGTGCCAGCAGCGCCAATAGCGGGAGACGCACAGATACGCAGTATTTT	CASSANSGRRTDTQYF
TRBJ2-2	NA	TRBV14	NA	TGTGCCAGCAGCCAAGAGGTCCGGGGAAAGGTCCCCGGGGAGCTGTTTTTT	CASSQEVRGKVPGELFF